Listed below are T cell receptor beta chains from one sample, sequenced in a study of identifying expanded T cells in peripheral blood. Generated by immunoSEQ multiplex PCR, the TCRdb table keeps only in-frame clones and is missing some. Seen here are some 78,000 clones, 84% observed once, and the top ten hold roughly 18%. The sample consisted of blood. The source is a person between 18 and 75 years old in good health. Each CDR3 is given with its conserved first and last residue. The order of the fields is J gene, V gene, clone size, D gene, CDR3 protein, CDR3 DNA. A D gene is named only where the DNA matches it firmly. The size field is filled for only some rows; it gives once, few, many or a size class.

j_gene: TRBJ1-1; v_gene: TRBV7-2; abundance: .; d_gene: .; CDR3aa: CASSRGDNTEAFF; CDR3nt: TGTGCCAGCAGCAGAGGGGATAACACTGAAGCTTTCTTT
j_gene: TRBJ2-1; v_gene: TRBV7-8; abundance: .; d_gene: .; CDR3aa: CASSSPTGYYNEQFF; CDR3nt: TGTGCCAGCAGCTCCCCGACAGGATACTACAATGAGCAGTTCTTC
j_gene: TRBJ1-2; v_gene: TRBV7-2; abundance: .; d_gene: .; CDR3aa: CASSLSRGGGYTF; CDR3nt: TGTGCCAGCAGCTTATCCAGGGGTGGTGGCTACACCTTC
j_gene: TRBJ2-2; v_gene: TRBV9; abundance: .; d_gene: .; CDR3aa: CASSVGVASNTGELFF; CDR3nt: TGTGCCAGCAGCGTAGGGGTAGCTTCGAACACCGGGGAGCTGTTTTTT
j_gene: TRBJ2-1; v_gene: TRBV28; abundance: .; d_gene: TRBD2; CDR3aa: CASRGTSVLEQFF; CDR3nt: TGTGCCAGCAGGGGGACTAGCGTTCTTGAGCAGTTCTTC
j_gene: TRBJ2-6; v_gene: TRBV6-4; abundance: few; d_gene: .; CDR3aa: CASSDSGGSGANVLTF; CDR3nt: TGTGCCAGCAGTGACTCAGGGGGCTCTGGGGCCAACGTCCTGACTTTC
j_gene: TRBJ2-3; v_gene: TRBV19; abundance: .; d_gene: TRBD2; CDR3aa: CASSTEGLAGWADTQYF; CDR3nt: TGTGCCAGTAGTACGGAAGGACTAGCGGGATGGGCAGATACGCAGTATTTT
j_gene: TRBJ2-1; v_gene: TRBV4-1; abundance: once; d_gene: TRBD2; CDR3aa: CASSQAGLSSSYNEQFF; CDR3nt: TGCGCCAGCAGCCAAGCGGGACTATCCAGCTCCTACAATGAGCAGTTCTTC
j_gene: TRBJ1-1; v_gene: TRBV18; abundance: .; d_gene: TRBD1; CDR3aa: CASSPNRDSPSIAFF; CDR3nt: TGTGCCAGCTCGCCTAACCGGGACAGTCCAAGCATAGCTTTCTTT
j_gene: TRBJ2-7; v_gene: TRBV29-1; abundance: .; d_gene: .; CDR3aa: CSVDIYGTYEQYF; CDR3nt: TGCAGCGTTGATATTTACGGAACCTACGAGCAGTACTTC
j_gene: TRBJ2-1; v_gene: TRBV30; abundance: .; d_gene: TRBD2; CDR3aa: CAWSPLAGGYSYNEQFF; CDR3nt: TGTGCCTGGAGTCCCCTAGCGGGAGGGTACTCCTACAATGAGCAGTTCTTC
j_gene: TRBJ2-3; v_gene: TRBV7-8; abundance: .; d_gene: TRBD2; CDR3aa: CASSPGLAGEDTQYF; CDR3nt: TGTGCCAGCAGCCCTGGACTAGCGGGAGAAGATACGCAGTATTTT
j_gene: TRBJ1-5; v_gene: TRBV28; abundance: .; d_gene: .; CDR3aa: CASTYLGGQPQHF; CDR3nt: TGTGCCAGCACGTACCTTGGGGGTCAGCCCCAGCATTTT
j_gene: TRBJ2-5; v_gene: TRBV4-3; abundance: .; d_gene: .; CDR3aa: CASSQEFRQVQETQYF; CDR3nt: TGCGCCAGCAGCCAAGAGTTTCGGCAGGTACAAGAGACCCAGTACTTC
j_gene: TRBJ2-3; v_gene: TRBV19; abundance: .; d_gene: .; CDR3aa: CASSILGSTDTQYF; CDR3nt: TGTGCCAGTAGTATCTTAGGTAGCACAGATACGCAGTATTTT
j_gene: TRBJ1-2; v_gene: TRBV10-3; abundance: .; d_gene: TRBD1; CDR3aa: CAISESTGVYGYTF; CDR3nt: TGTGCCATCAGTGAATCCACAGGGGTATATGGCTACACCTTC
j_gene: TRBJ2-5; v_gene: TRBV28; abundance: .; d_gene: TRBD1; CDR3aa: CASSRSGTGLRETQYF; CDR3nt: TGTGCCAGCAGTCGATCCGGGACAGGGCTTCGAGAGACCCAGTACTTC
j_gene: TRBJ2-7; v_gene: TRBV28; abundance: once; d_gene: .; CDR3aa: CASSLHSGGGEQYF; CDR3nt: TGTGCCAGCAGCTTGCACTCGGGTGGCGGCGAGCAGTACTTC
j_gene: TRBJ2-1; v_gene: TRBV29-1; abundance: .; d_gene: TRBD1; CDR3aa: CSTGQSYNEQFF; CDR3nt: TGCAGCACGGGACAGAGCTACAATGAGCAGTTCTTC
j_gene: TRBJ2-2; v_gene: TRBV4-2; abundance: .; d_gene: .; CDR3aa: CASSQRQVANTGELFF; CDR3nt: TGTGCCAGCAGCCAACGACAGGTCGCGAACACCGGGGAGCTGTTTTTT
j_gene: TRBJ2-3; v_gene: TRBV29-1; abundance: .; d_gene: TRBD2; CDR3aa: CSGSFGGGGSGTQYF; CDR3nt: TGCAGCGGATCCTTCGGGGGGGGCGGTAGTGGTACGCAGTATTTT
j_gene: TRBJ2-7; v_gene: TRBV20-1; abundance: .; d_gene: .; CDR3aa: CSARDTGEQYF; CDR3nt: TGCAGTGCTAGAGATACGGGCGAGCAGTACTTC
j_gene: TRBJ2-7; v_gene: TRBV10-3; abundance: .; d_gene: .; CDR3aa: CAISEGVVTSYEQYF; CDR3nt: TGTGCCATCAGTGAAGGAGTGGTAACCTCCTACGAGCAGTACTTC
j_gene: TRBJ1-2; v_gene: TRBV6-6; abundance: .; d_gene: .; CDR3aa: CASSPTTPARSYGYTF; CDR3nt: TGTGCCAGCAGTCCAACGACCCCGGCCCGGTCCTATGGCTACACCTTC
j_gene: TRBJ2-1; v_gene: TRBV29-1; abundance: .; d_gene: .; CDR3aa: CSVYTGGLADNEQFF; CDR3nt: TGCAGCGTTTATACAGGGGGGCTAGCGGACAATGAGCAGTTCTTC
j_gene: TRBJ2-5; v_gene: TRBV2; abundance: few; d_gene: .; CDR3aa: CASSGWQIQETQYF; CDR3nt: TGTGCCAGCAGTGGGTGGCAGATCCAAGAGACCCAGTACTTC
j_gene: TRBJ2-7; v_gene: TRBV5-1; abundance: .; d_gene: .; CDR3aa: CASSLSGDEQYF; CDR3nt: TGCGCCAGCAGCTTATCCGGCGACGAGCAGTACTTC
j_gene: TRBJ1-4; v_gene: TRBV10-3; abundance: once; d_gene: TRBD1; CDR3aa: CAIRATGATNEKLFF; CDR3nt: TGTGCCATCAGAGCGACAGGGGCAACTAATGAAAAACTGTTTTTT
j_gene: TRBJ2-3; v_gene: TRBV18; abundance: .; d_gene: TRBD2; CDR3aa: CASSPEEASGRGDTQYF; CDR3nt: TGTGCCAGCTCACCAGAGGAGGCTAGCGGGAGGGGAGATACGCAGTATTTT
j_gene: TRBJ2-1; v_gene: TRBV19; abundance: once; d_gene: TRBD1; CDR3aa: CASGGNRGLAGVNEQFF; CDR3nt: TGTGCCAGTGGGGGGAACAGGGGGCTGGCGGGAGTAAATGAGCAGTTCTTC
j_gene: TRBJ1-2; v_gene: TRBV28; abundance: .; d_gene: .; CDR3aa: CASSFGPTGQPYGYTF; CDR3nt: TGTGCCAGCAGTTTTGGTCCAACAGGACAGCCCTATGGCTACACCTTC
j_gene: TRBJ2-5; v_gene: TRBV5-1; abundance: .; d_gene: TRBD2; CDR3aa: CASSLESGLAGGVLQETQYF; CDR3nt: TGCGCCAGCAGCTTGGAGTCCGGACTAGCGGGAGGAGTACTCCAAGAGACCCAGTACTTC
j_gene: TRBJ2-5; v_gene: TRBV7-8; abundance: few; d_gene: .; CDR3aa: CASSLGDQETQYF; CDR3nt: TGTGCCAGCAGCTTGGGGGACCAAGAGACCCAGTACTTC
j_gene: TRBJ2-2; v_gene: TRBV9; abundance: .; d_gene: .; CDR3aa: CASSTALTANTGELFF; CDR3nt: TGTGCCAGCAGCACCGCTCTGACAGCAAACACCGGGGAGCTGTTTTTT
j_gene: TRBJ2-1; v_gene: TRBV29-1; abundance: .; d_gene: .; CDR3aa: CSVAANHNEQFF; CDR3nt: TGCAGCGTTGCGGCTAACCACAATGAGCAGTTCTTC
j_gene: TRBJ2-3; v_gene: TRBV6-5; abundance: .; d_gene: .; CDR3aa: CASSYEGTDTQYF; CDR3nt: TGTGCCAGCAGTTACGAAGGGACAGATACGCAGTATTTT
j_gene: TRBJ2-5; v_gene: TRBV2; abundance: .; d_gene: TRBD1; CDR3aa: CASGTGVGETQYF; CDR3nt: TGTGCCAGCGGGACAGGGGTCGGAGAGACCCAGTACTTC
j_gene: TRBJ2-5; v_gene: TRBV7-8; abundance: .; d_gene: .; CDR3aa: CASSVLRAGPQETQYF; CDR3nt: TGTGCCAGCAGCGTCTTGAGAGCAGGGCCCCAAGAGACCCAGTACTTC
j_gene: TRBJ2-3; v_gene: TRBV6-1; abundance: .; d_gene: .; CDR3aa: CASSEVDTQYF; CDR3nt: TGTGCCAGCAGTGAAGTAGATACGCAGTATTTT
j_gene: TRBJ2-7; v_gene: TRBV18; abundance: .; d_gene: .; CDR3aa: CASSPGPGMGSYEQYF; CDR3nt: TGTGCCAGCTCACCGGGGCCAGGGATGGGGTCCTACGAGCAGTACTTC
j_gene: TRBJ1-1; v_gene: TRBV5-4; abundance: .; d_gene: .; CDR3aa: CASSLEWWVNTEAFF; CDR3nt: TGTGCCAGCAGCTTGGAATGGTGGGTGAACACTGAAGCTTTCTTT
j_gene: TRBJ1-1; v_gene: TRBV28; abundance: .; d_gene: .; CDR3aa: CASSLSRDITAEAFF; CDR3nt: TGTGCCAGCAGTCTATCCCGGGATATAACGGCTGAAGCTTTCTTT
j_gene: TRBJ2-7; v_gene: TRBV5-6; abundance: .; d_gene: TRBD1; CDR3aa: CASRRDRGFGTSSYEQYF; CDR3nt: TGTGCCAGCAGGCGGGACAGGGGCTTTGGGACCAGCTCCTACGAGCAGTACTTC
j_gene: TRBJ2-1; v_gene: TRBV6-6; abundance: .; d_gene: TRBD1; CDR3aa: CASSYAGQGADNEQFF; CDR3nt: TGTGCCAGCAGTTACGCGGGACAGGGGGCCGACAATGAGCAGTTCTTC
j_gene: TRBJ2-6; v_gene: TRBV28; abundance: .; d_gene: .; CDR3aa: CASSPPRVKGANVLTF; CDR3nt: TGTGCCAGCAGTCCCCCCAGGGTAAAAGGGGCCAACGTCCTGACTTTC
j_gene: TRBJ2-3; v_gene: TRBV11-2; abundance: few; d_gene: .; CDR3aa: CASSFPPGGMSTDTQYF; CDR3nt: TGTGCCAGCAGCTTCCCTCCCGGCGGGATGAGCACAGATACGCAGTATTTT
j_gene: TRBJ2-2; v_gene: TRBV19; abundance: few; d_gene: .; CDR3aa: CASSIGRQVNTGELFF; CDR3nt: TGTGCCAGTAGTATAGGGCGACAGGTCAACACCGGGGAGCTGTTTTTT
j_gene: TRBJ1-2; v_gene: TRBV29-1; abundance: .; d_gene: .; CDR3aa: CSPTLTPTTF; CDR3nt: TGCAGCCCGACCCTTACTCCCACCACCTTC
j_gene: TRBJ2-7; v_gene: TRBV7-2; abundance: .; d_gene: TRBD2; CDR3aa: CASSLVGTSGRYYEQYF; CDR3nt: TGTGCCAGCAGCTTAGTGGGGACTAGCGGGAGATACTACGAGCAGTACTTC
j_gene: TRBJ2-1; v_gene: TRBV5-4; abundance: .; d_gene: TRBD2; CDR3aa: CASSLMAGGPGNEQFF; CDR3nt: TGTGCCAGCAGCTTGATGGCGGGAGGGCCAGGGAATGAGCAGTTCTTC